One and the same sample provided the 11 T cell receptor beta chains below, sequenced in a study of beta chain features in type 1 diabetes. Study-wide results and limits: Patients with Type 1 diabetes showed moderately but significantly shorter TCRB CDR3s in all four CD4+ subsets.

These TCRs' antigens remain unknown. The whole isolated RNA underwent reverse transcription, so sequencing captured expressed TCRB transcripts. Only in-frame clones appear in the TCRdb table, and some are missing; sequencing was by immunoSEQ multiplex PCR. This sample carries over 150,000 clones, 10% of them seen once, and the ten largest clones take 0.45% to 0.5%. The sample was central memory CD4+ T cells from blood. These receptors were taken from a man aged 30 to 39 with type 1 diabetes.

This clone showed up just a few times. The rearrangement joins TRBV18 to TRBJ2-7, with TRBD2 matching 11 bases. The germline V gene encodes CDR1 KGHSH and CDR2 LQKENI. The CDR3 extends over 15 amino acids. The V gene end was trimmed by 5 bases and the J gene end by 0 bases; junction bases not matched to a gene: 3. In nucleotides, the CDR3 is TGTGCCAGCTCATCGGGACTAGCGGACTCCTACGAGCAGTACTTC. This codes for CASSSGLADSYEQYF.

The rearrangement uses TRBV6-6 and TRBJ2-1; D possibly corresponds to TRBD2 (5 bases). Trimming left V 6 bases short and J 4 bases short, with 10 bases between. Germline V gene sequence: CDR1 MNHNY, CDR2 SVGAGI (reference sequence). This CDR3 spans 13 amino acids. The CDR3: CASSPEGYNEQFF. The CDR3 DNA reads TGTGCCAGCAGCCCAGAGGGTTACAATGAGCAGTTCTTC.

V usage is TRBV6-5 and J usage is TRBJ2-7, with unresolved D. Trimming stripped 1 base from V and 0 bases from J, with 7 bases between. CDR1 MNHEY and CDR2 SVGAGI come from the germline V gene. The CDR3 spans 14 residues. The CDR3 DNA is TGTGCCAGCAGTTACTTGACAAACTCCTACGAGCAGTACTTC. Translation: CASSYLTNSYEQYF.

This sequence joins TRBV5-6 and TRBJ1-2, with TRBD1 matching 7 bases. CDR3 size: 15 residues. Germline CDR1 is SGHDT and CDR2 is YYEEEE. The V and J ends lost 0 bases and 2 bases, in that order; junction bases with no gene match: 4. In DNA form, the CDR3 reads TGTGCCAGCAGCTTGGCAGGCAGGGGGAACTATGGCTACACCTTC. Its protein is CASSLAGRGNYGYTF. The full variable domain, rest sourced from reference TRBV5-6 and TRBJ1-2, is DAGVTQSPTHLIKTRGQQVTLRCSPKSGHDTVSWYQQALGQGPQFIFQYYEEEERQRGNFPDRFSGHQFPNYSSELNVNALLLGDSALYLCASSLAGRGNYGYTFGSGTRLTVV.

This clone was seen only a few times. CDR3 in DNA: TGTGCCAGCAACTCCGGGGCCCGGGGGTTTGATGAGCAGTTCTTC. This codes for CASNSGARGFDEQFF. V usage is TRBV27 and J usage is TRBJ2-1; D possibly corresponds to TRBD2 (6 bases). Per germline, CDR1 MNHEY and CDR2 SMNVEV (reference sequence). V dropped 7 bases and J dropped 8 bases, with 21 bases sitting between them. The CDR3 consists of 15 residues.

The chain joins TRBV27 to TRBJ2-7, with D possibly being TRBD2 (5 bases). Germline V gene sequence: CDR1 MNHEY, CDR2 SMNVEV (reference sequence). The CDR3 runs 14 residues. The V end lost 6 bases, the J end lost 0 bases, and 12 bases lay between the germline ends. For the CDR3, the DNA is TGTGCCAGCAGGGACTCTCCCTACTCCTACGAGCAGTACTTC. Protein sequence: CASRDSPYSYEQYF.

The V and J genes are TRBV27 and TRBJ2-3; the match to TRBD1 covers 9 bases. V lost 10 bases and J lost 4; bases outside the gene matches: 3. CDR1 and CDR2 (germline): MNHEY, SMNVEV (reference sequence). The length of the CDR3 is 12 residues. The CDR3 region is CATRTGADTQYF. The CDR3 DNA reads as TGTGCCACCAGGACAGGGGCAGATACGCAGTATTTT.

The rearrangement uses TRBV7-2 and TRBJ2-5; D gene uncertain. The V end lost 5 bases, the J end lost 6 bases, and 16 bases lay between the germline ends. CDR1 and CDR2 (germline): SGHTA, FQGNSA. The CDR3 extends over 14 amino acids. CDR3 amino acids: CASSPRMTTKTQYF. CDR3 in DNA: TGTGCCAGCAGCCCCCGGATGACGACAAAGACCCAGTACTTC.

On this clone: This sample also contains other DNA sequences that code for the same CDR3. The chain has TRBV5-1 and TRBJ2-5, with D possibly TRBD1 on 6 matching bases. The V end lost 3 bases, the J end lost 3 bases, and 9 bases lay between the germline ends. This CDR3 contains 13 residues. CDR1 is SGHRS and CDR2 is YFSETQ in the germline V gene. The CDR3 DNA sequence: TGCGCCAGCAGCTCACAGGGAGAAGAGACCCAGTACTTC. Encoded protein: CASSSQGEETQYF.

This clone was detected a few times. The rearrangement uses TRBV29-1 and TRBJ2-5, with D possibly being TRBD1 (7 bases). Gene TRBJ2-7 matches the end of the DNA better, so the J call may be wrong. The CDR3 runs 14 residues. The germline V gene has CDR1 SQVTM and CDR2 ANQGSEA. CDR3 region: CSVGEAGGSYEQYF. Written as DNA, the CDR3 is TGCAGCGTTGGGGAGGCAGGGGGTTCCTACGAGCAGTACTTC.

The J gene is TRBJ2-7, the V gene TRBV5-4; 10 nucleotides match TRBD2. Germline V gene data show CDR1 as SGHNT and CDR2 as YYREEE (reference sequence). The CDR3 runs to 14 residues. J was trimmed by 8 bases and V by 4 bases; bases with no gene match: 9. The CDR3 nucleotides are TGTGCCAGCAGCCAACGACTAGCGGGTGAAAAGCAGTACTTC. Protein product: CASSQRLAGEKQYF.